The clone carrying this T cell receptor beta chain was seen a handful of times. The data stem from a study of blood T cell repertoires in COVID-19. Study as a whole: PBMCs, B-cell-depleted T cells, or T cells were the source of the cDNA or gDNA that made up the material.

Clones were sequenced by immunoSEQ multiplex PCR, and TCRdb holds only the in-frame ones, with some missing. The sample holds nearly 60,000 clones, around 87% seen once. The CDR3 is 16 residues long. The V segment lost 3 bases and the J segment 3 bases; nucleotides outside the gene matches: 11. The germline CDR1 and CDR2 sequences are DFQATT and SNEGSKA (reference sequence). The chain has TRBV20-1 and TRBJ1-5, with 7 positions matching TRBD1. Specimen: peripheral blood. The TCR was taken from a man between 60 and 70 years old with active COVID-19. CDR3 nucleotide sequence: TGCAGTGCTAGTCTGACAGGGAACAGCATCAATCAGCCCCAGCATTTT. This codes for CSASLTGNSINQPQHF.